The 21 T cell receptor beta chains below all came from one sample that was sequenced in a study of patients and donors after allogeneic stem cell transplantation. TCRdb analysed the RT-PCR reads with MiXCR anew, one entry per CDR3 protein. Here the sample spans 70,000 to 100,000 distinct CDR3 sequences, about 5% being singletons. The sample was blood, either unsorted or a sorted T cell fraction (not recorded which). These TCRs come from a human donor who was either an allogeneic HSCT recipient or a stem cell or donor lymphocyte infusion donor (not recorded which). It is not recorded whose cells these are; they may come from a transplant donor.

This clonotype came up a few times. The chain carries TRBV20-1 and TRBJ1-3, with 8 bases identical to TRBD1. V dropped 5 bases and J dropped 3; count of bases not matched to a gene: 6. The CDR3 spans 14 residues. Looked up from germline, CDR1 is DFQATT and CDR2 is SNEGSKA (reference sequence). CDR3 nucleotide sequence: TGCAGTGCTCACCGGACAGGGTTTGGAAACACCATATATTTT. Residues: CSAHRTGFGNTIYF.

This clonotype has just a few counts. V gene TRBV2 combines with J gene TRBJ1-1, with 8 positions matching TRBD1. Trimming at V came to 6 bases and at J to 4 bases, leaving 7 bases not matched to a gene. This CDR3 is built from 14 residues. The germline CDR1 and CDR2 sequences are SNHLY and FYNNEI. This CDR3 reads CASRMDRERTEAFF. The CDR3 DNA is TGTGCCAGCAGGATGGACAGGGAGCGCACTGAAGCTTTCTTT.

The chain uses TRBV20-1 and TRBJ2-1; TRBD2 matches 11 bases. Germline-derived CDR1 and CDR2 are DFQATT and SNEGSKA (reference sequence). The length of the CDR3 is 12 residues. The V and J ends lost 7 bases and 9 bases, in that order; junction bases with no gene match: 5. The CDR3 coding sequence is TGCAGTGGACTAGCGGGATCCGGTGAGCAGTTCTTC. Translating it yields CSGLAGSGEQFF.

At least ten counts were recorded for this clonotype. This chain links TRBV7-8 with TRBJ2-1, with TRBD1 identical over 7 bases. The CDR3 consists of 13 residues. The junction had 6 bases not matched to a gene; V was cut back by 7 bases and J by 6 bases. Germline CDR1 reads SGHVS; CDR2 reads FQNEAQ. This CDR3 reads CASTEQGFNEQFF. CDR3 DNA: TGTGCCAGCACCGAACAGGGGTTCAATGAGCAGTTCTTC. The complete variable domain, with remaining parts taken from reference TRBV7-8 and TRBJ2-1, reads GAGVSQSPRYKVAKRGQDVALRCDPISGHVSLFWYQQALGQGPEFLTYFQNEAQLDKSGLPSDRFFAERPEGSVSTLKIQRTQQEDSAVYLCASTEQGFNEQFFGPGTRLTVL.

This clonotype was counted between two and nine times. The chain carries TRBV19 and TRBJ1-5; D is possibly TRBD1 (6 bases). The ends were cut back, 5 bases at V and 1 base at J, with 6 bases in the middle. Looked up from germline, CDR1 is LNHDA and CDR2 is SQIVND (reference sequence). The CDR3 extends over 13 amino acids. CDR3 bases: TGTGCCAGTAGTCAGGGGAGCAATCAGCCCCAGCATTTT. This translates into CASSQGSNQPQHF.

There are many counts of this clonotype. The rearrangement links TRBV7-9 to TRBJ2-5; D is ambiguous. Per germline, CDR1 SEHNR and CDR2 FQNEAQ (reference sequence). The length of the CDR3 is 13 residues. Trimming left V 3 bases short and J 5 bases short, with 10 bases between. The CDR3 DNA is TGTGCCAGCAGCTTCCTGGGCCCTGAGACCCAGTACTTC. Protein sequence: CASSFLGPETQYF.

Ten or more counts support this clonotype. This rearrangement joins TRBV23-1 to TRBJ2-7; 7 bases are a match to TRBD1. TRBV23-1 has ORF status, its function being uncertain. This CDR3 has 13 amino acids. V lost 6 bases to trimming and J lost 1 base; unmatched junction nucleotides: 3. CDR3 region: CASRGQHSYEQYF. DNA for the CDR3: TGCGCCAGCAGGGGACAGCATTCCTACGAGCAGTACTTC.

The chain uses TRBV12-3 or TRBV12-4 and TRBJ2-7; D is unclear. This CDR3 is built from 13 residues. V lost 9 bases and J 5 bases, leaving 17 bases between the germline ends. CDR3 protein: CASRARPVDEQYF. CDR3 sequence (DNA): TGTGCCAGTCGTGCACGCCCTGTGGACGAGCAGTACTTC.

This clonotype was detected ten times or more. This chain joins TRBV9 and TRBJ1-2, with D maybe TRBD1 (6 bases). Trimming shortened V by 0 bases and J by 8 bases, and 17 bases separated the two germline ends. The CDR3 is 15 residues long. CDR1 is SGDLS, CDR2 YYNGEE, per germline. The CDR3 nucleotides read TGTGCCAGCAGCGTAGAGGGGGGAGGATATGGCGGCTACACCTTC. It encodes CASSVEGGGYGGYTF.

This chain uses TRBV28 with TRBJ2-7, with D perhaps matching TRBD1 (6 bases). V was pared by 4 bases and J by 6 bases, with 19 bases between. Germline V gene data show CDR1 as MDHEN and CDR2 as SYDVKM. This CDR3 contains 15 residues. The CDR3 DNA reads TGTGCCAGCAGTTCCCTGACAGGAGATGGGGGCGAGCAGTACTTC. Residues: CASSSLTGDGGEQYF.

This clonotype was counted ten times or more. V gene TRBV19 combines with J gene TRBJ1-3; D not certain. V lost 6 bases and J lost 1, with 7 bases in between. The length of the CDR3 is 13 residues. The germline gives CDR1 LNHDA, CDR2 SQIVND (reference sequence). Here the CDR3 DNA reads TGTGCCAGTAGCGAGACTTCTGGAAACACCATATATTTT. Translated: CASSETSGNTIYF.

This clonotype has a handful of counts. The J gene is TRBJ2-5, the V gene TRBV5-6; D gene ambiguous. This CDR3 spans 16 amino acids. Germline V gene sequence: CDR1 SGHDT, CDR2 YYEEEE. V shed 1 base and J shed 1 base, with 14 bases lying between them. The CDR3 bases are TGTGCCAGCAGCTTGTTCTATCGACGGTCCCAAGAGACCCAGTACTTC. Its protein product is CASSLFYRRSQETQYF.

This clonotype was observed a handful of times. The chain combines TRBV29-1 with TRBJ2-3, with 10 bases lining up with TRBD2. The germline CDR1 and CDR2 sequences are SQVTM and ANQGSEA. The CDR3 contains 17 residues. V dropped 7 bases and J dropped 0; count of bases not matched to a gene: 13. CDR3 amino acids: CSALRGVAGGSTDTQYF. The CDR3 bases are TGCAGCGCCCTCCGGGGGGTAGCGGGAGGTAGCACAGATACGCAGTATTTT.

This clonotype was picked up many times. This rearrangement joins TRBV7-3 to TRBJ2-5; 11 nucleotides align to TRBD2. Germline CDR1 SGHTA, CDR2 FQGTGA. The J segment lost 2 bases and the V segment lost 2 bases, leaving 4 bases of the junction unmatched. The CDR3 runs to 16 residues. The CDR3 spells CASSLSASGGQETQYF. For the CDR3, the DNA is TGTGCCAGCAGCTTATCGGCTAGCGGGGGGCAAGAGACCCAGTACTTC.

There are many counts of this clonotype. In nucleotides, the CDR3 is TGCAGCGCATTCGAGAACACTGAAGCTTTCTTT. As protein: CSAFENTEAFF. The chain links TRBV29-1 to TRBJ1-1, with D unresolved. Germline V gives CDR1 SQVTM, CDR2 ANQGSEA. This CDR3 region has 11 residues. Trimming removed 7 bases from V and 1 base from J, with 7 bases in between.

The chain links TRBV27 to TRBJ2-7; the match to TRBD1 covers 12 bases. Germline V CDR1 and CDR2: MNHEY, SMNVEV (reference sequence). This CDR3 is 17 amino acids long. V lost 5 bases, J lost 6 bases, and 14 bases stayed unmatched. The CDR3 sequence is CASSALPAGQGAAEQYF. Here the CDR3 DNA reads TGTGCCAGCAGTGCCTTACCCGCGGGACAGGGGGCGGCCGAGCAGTACTTC.

The rearrangement uses TRBV5-3 and TRBJ1-1; D unclear. TRBV5-3 is filed as an ORF, its function uncertain. Trimming pared 1 base from V and 5 bases from J, leaving 12 bases between. The CDR3 extends over 14 amino acids. For the CDR3, the DNA is TGTGCCAGAAGCTTGCCCGGGAAACTAACTGAAGCTTTCTTT. Translating it yields CARSLPGKLTEAFF.

This clonotype occurred many times. V gene TRBV12-3 or TRBV12-4 combines with J gene TRBJ2-2; weak D call: TRBD2 (7 bases). This CDR3 spans 15 amino acids. V lost 5 bases to trimming and J lost 7 bases, with 17 bases between them. CDR3: CASSRVGGLGGELFF. CDR3 DNA: TGTGCCAGCAGTCGGGTGGGGGGGCTAGGCGGGGAGCTGTTTTTT.

The chain employs TRBV6-1 and TRBJ1-1, with D maybe TRBD1 (5 bases). Looked up from germline, CDR1 is MNHNS and CDR2 is SASEGT. This CDR3 contains 14 residues. V lost 3 bases and J 0 bases, leaving 8 bases between the germline ends. CDR3 nucleotide sequence: TGTGCCAGCAGTGAGGGACTGCTGAACACTGAAGCTTTCTTT. Protein: CASSEGLLNTEAFF.

This clonotype was found a few times. The V call is TRBV7-3, the J call TRBJ2-3; possible D gene TRBD2, 6 bases. Germline V CDR1 and CDR2: SGHTA, FQGTGA. This CDR3 contains 17 residues. V was trimmed by 3 bases and J by 2 bases, leaving 18 bases between them. CDR3 loop: CASSLVAWGENTDTQYF. The DNA for the CDR3 is TGTGCCAGCAGCTTGGTAGCTTGGGGGGAGAACACAGATACGCAGTATTTT.

This clonotype has more than one count but fewer than ten. CDR3 in DNA: TGCAGTGCTAGAGGGACTGGGGGGACGGGTGATTCACCCCTCCACTTT. Translated: CSARGTGGTGDSPLHF. The rearrangement links TRBV20-1 to TRBJ1-6; possible D gene TRBD1, 5 bases. Germline V gene data show CDR1 as DFQATT and CDR2 as SNEGSKA (reference sequence). V was clipped by 1 base and J by 8 bases, with 18 bases between them. CDR3 length equals 16 residues.